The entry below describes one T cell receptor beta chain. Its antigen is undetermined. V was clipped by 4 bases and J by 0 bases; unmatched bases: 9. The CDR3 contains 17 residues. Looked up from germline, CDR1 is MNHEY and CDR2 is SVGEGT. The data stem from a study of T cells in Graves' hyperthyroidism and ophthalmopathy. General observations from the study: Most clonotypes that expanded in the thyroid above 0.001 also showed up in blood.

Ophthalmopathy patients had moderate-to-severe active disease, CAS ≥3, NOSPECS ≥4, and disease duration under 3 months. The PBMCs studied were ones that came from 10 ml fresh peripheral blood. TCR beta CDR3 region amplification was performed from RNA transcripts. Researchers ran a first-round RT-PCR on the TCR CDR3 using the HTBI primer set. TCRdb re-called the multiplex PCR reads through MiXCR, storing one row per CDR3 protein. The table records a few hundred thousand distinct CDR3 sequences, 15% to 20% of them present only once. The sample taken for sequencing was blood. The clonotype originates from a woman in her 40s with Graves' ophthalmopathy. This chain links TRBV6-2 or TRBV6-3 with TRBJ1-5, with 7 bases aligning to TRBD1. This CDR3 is CASSSRDRQNSNQPQHF. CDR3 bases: TGTGCCAGCAGTTCCCGGGACAGACAAAATAGCAATCAGCCCCAGCATTTT.